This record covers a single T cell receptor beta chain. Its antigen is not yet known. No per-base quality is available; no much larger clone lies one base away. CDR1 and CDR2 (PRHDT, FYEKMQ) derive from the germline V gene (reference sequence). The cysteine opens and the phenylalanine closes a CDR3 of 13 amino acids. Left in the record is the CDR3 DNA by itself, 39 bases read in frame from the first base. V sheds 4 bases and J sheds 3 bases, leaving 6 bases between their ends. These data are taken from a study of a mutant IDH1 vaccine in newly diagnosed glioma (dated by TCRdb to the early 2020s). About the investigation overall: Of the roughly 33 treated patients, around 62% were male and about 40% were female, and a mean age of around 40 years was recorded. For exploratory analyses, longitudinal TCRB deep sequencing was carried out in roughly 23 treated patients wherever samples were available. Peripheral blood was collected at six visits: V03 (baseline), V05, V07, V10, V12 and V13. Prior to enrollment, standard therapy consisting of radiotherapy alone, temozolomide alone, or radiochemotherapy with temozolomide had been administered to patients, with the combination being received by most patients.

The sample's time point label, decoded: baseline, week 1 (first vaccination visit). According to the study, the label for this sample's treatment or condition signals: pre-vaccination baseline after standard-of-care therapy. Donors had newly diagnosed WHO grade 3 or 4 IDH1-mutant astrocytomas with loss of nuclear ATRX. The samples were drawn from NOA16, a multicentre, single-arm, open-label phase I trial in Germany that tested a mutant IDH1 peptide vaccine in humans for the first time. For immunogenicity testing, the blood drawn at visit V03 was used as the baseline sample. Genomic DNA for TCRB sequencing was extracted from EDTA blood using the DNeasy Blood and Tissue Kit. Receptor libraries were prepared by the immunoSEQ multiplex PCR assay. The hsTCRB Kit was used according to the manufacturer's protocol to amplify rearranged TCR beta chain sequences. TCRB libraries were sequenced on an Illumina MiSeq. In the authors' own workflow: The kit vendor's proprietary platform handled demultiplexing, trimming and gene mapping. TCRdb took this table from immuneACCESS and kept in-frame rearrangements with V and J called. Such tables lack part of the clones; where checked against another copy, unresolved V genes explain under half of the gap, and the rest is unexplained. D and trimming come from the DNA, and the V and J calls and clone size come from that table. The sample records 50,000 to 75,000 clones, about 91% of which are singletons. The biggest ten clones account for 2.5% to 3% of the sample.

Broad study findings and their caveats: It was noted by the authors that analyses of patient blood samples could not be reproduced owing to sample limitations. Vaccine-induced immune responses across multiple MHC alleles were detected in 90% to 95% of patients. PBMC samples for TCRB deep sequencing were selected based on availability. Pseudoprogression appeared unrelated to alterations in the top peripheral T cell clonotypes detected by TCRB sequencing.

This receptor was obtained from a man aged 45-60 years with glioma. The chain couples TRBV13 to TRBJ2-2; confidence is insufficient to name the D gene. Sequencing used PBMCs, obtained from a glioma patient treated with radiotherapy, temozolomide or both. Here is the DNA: TGTGCCAGCAGCTCACGGCACACCGGGGAGCTGTTTTTT. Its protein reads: CASSSRHTGELFF.